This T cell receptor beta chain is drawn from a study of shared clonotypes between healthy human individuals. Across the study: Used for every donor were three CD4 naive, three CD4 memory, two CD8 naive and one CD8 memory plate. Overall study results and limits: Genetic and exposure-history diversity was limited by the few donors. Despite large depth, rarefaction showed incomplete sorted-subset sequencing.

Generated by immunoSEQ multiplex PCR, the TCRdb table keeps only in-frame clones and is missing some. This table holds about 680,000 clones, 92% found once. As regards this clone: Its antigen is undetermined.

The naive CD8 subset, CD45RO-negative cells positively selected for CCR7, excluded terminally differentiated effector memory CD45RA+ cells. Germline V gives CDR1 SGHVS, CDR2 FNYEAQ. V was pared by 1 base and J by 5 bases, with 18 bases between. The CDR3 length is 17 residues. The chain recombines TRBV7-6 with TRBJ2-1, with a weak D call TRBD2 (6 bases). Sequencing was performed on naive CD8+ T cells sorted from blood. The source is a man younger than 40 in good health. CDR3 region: CASSLDSMASANNEQFF. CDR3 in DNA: TGTGCCAGCAGCTTAGATTCTATGGCTAGCGCGAACAATGAGCAGTTCTTC. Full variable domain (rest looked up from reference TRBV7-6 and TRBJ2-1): GAGVSQSPRYKVTKRGQDVALRCDPISGHVSLYWYRQALGQGPEFLTYFNYEAQQDKSGLPNDRFSAERPEGSISTLTIQRTEQRDSAMYRCASSLDSMASANNEQFFGPGTRLTVL.